Detailed here is one T cell receptor (beta chain). The clone's antigen remains unknown. Base qualities are not provided; no much larger clone lies one nucleotide away. Sorted unstimulated T cells and proliferating T cells recovered from mixed lymphocyte reactions were subjected to TCRbeta CDR3 sequencing. Fresh whole blood from approximately 11 HLA-typed healthy donors served as the source for isolating PBMCs. The record originates from a study of siplizumab effects on memory and regulatory T cells (dated by TCRdb to about 2019). Study-level background: The effect of the anti-CD2 antibody siplizumab on alloreactive T-cell subsets was examined in allogeneic mixed lymphocyte reactions constructed from human PBMCs. The full study reports these points: A naive or memory phenotype could not be assigned to roughly 75-97% of proliferating CD4+ or CD8+ clones. Greater diversity appeared to be present in unstimulated naive T cells than in memory T cells, and a substantial contribution to the alloresponse seemed to be made by naive cells. Because sequences below about 10^-5 frequency were poorly captured, only a minor fraction of alloreactive clones could be mapped to unstimulated subsets. Whether proliferating Tregs from siplizumab cultures were suppressive was not functionally confirmed. Siplizumab significantly lowered the cumulative frequency of alloreactive sequences that could be traced to unstimulated CD4+ memory T cells. In reactions with siplizumab, an average of approximately 69% of mappable alloreactive CD4+ clones were Treg-derived, compared with 26.9% in control reactions.

CDR1 and CDR2 were assigned from the germline V gene as MDHEN and SYDVKM. V gives up 7 bases and J gives up 2 bases, and the segment between their germline ends measures 21 bases. CDR3 length: 16 amino acids, cysteine to phenylalanine. The CDR3 DNA has 48 bases and is translated from base 1. Libraries were prepared through the immunoSEQ multiplex PCR assay. Some 100,000 TCR templates per sample were assayed by the deep sequencing platform. Genomic DNA extracted from sorted T cells was used for TCRbeta CDR3 sequencing. The source study handled its data this way. Clonal analysis of TCRbeta CDR3 data was done in the R programming language. Comparing unstimulated samples against CFSE-low samples taken after the reaction was how alloreactive CD4+ and CD8+ clones were defined. Regulatory or non-regulatory origin of alloreactive CD4+ clones was assigned by matching sequences to the sorted unstimulated Treg and non-Treg repertoires. TCRdb limited this immuneACCESS table to in-frame rearrangements with V and J called. A share of clones is missing; checked studies link under half to unresolved V genes, and the rest is unexplained. Clone size and V and J calls were adopted from that table, with D and trimming inferred from the DNA. The sample has 80,000 to 130,000 clones on record, 75% to 95% of them singletons. The ten biggest clones cover roughly 2.6% of the sample.

The sample comprised CD4+ T cells sorted from blood. The V and J genes are TRBV28 and TRBJ2-7, with TRBD2 tentatively as D gene (7 bases match). This clonotype was sampled from a human donor in good health. Some clones in this sample may be carry-over from other donors' samples. The sequenced DNA: TGTGCCAGCACCAAGGGGGTCGGCGGGAGAGCCTACGAGCAGTACTTC. This encodes CASTKGVGGRAYEQYF.